These 17 T cell receptor beta chains were all obtained from the same sample, sequenced in a study of Ad26.COV2.S vaccination and SARS-CoV-2 variants. Noted treatment: over 15 received Ad26.COV2.S at low or high dose, single or two shots; about five received placebo; per-sample allocation not given. Day 63 after the first vaccine or placebo injection was the time point for sampling. Sequencing used immunoSEQ multiplex PCR; TCRdb keeps in-frame clones, though not all of them. The table records around 320,000 clones, about 86% of them present only once. Specimen: peripheral blood, collected in a trial of Ad26.COV2.S vaccine versus placebo. These receptors came from a person aged 18-65 years who received the Ad26.COV2.S COVID-19 vaccine or a placebo.

This clone was seen just once. This chain uses TRBV14 with TRBJ1-3; D call uncertain. Trimming took 6 bases from V and 0 from J, leaving 6 bases between them. This CDR3 is built from 13 residues. Germline V gene lookup returns CDR1 SGHDN and CDR2 FVKESK. The CDR3 region has the DNA TGTGCCAGCAGTCCCGTCTCTGGAAACACCATATATTTT. This encodes CASSPVSGNTIYF. Full variable domain (rest looked up from reference TRBV14 and TRBJ1-3): EAGVTQFPSHSVIEKGQTVTLRCDPISGHDNLYWYRRVMGKEIKFLLHFVKESKQDESGMPNNRFLAERTGGTYSTLKVQPAELEDSGVYFCASSPVSGNTIYFGEGSWLTVV.

This chain uses TRBV14 with TRBJ2-6; a possible D gene is TRBD1 (5 bases). Trimming took off 0 bases at V and 0 bases at J, with 12 bases between the two ends. Germline V lookup: CDR1 SGHDN, CDR2 FVKESK. The CDR3 totals 18 residues. The DNA for the CDR3 is TGTGCCAGCAGCCAAGATATGTCCAGGGCCTCTGGGGCCAACGTCCTGACTTTC. Protein: CASSQDMSRASGANVLTF.

J is TRBJ2-7 and V is TRBV7-2; D may be TRBD1 or TRBD2 (5 bases each). The CDR3 runs to 15 residues. The V end lost 5 bases, the J end lost 0 bases, and 14 bases lay between the germline ends. Germline lookup yields CDR1 SGHTA and CDR2 FQGNSA. The CDR3 DNA reads TGTGCCAGCAGCGTAAGTGGGGGAAACTCCTACGAGCAGTACTTC. Its translation: CASSVSGGNSYEQYF.

V usage is TRBV7-3 and J usage is TRBJ2-7; TRBD1 matches 8 bases. In germline, CDR1 is SGHTA, CDR2 FQGTGA. The CDR3 spans 15 residues. The V and J ends lost 5 bases and 3 bases, in that order; junction bases with no gene match: 9. Written as DNA, the CDR3 is TGTGCCAGCAGCCCCCACCCCGGGACAGGCTACGAGCAGTACTTC. Encoded protein: CASSPHPGTGYEQYF.

The genes are TRBV13 and TRBJ2-7; TRBD1 matches at 9 bases. CDR1 and CDR2 from the germline V gene are PRHDT and FYEKMQ (reference sequence). Trimming took 7 bases from V and 3 from J; bases not matched to a gene: 10. The CDR3 loop spans 15 amino acids. In nucleotides, the CDR3 is TGTGCCAGCAAAAGGGGACAGGGAGGATTCTACGAGCAGTACTTC. Its translation: CASKRGQGGFYEQYF. Complete variable domain (other parts from reference TRBV13 and TRBJ2-7): AAGVIQSPRHLIKEKRETATLKCYPIPRHDTVYWYQQGPGQDPQFLISFYEKMQSDKGSIPDRFSAQQFSDYHSELNMSSLELGDSALYFCASKRGQGGFYEQYFGPGTRLTVT.

This chain connects TRBV7-2 to TRBJ2-7, with D perhaps assigned TRBD1 or TRBD2 (6 bases each). Trimming took off 5 bases at V and 2 bases at J, with 16 bases between the two ends. Germline assignment: CDR1 SGHTA and CDR2 FQGNSA. The CDR3 spans 15 residues. For the CDR3, the DNA is TGTGCCAGCAGCCCGGCGCGGGGACAAGCCTACGAGCAGTACTTC. This sequence encodes CASSPARGQAYEQYF.

The gene calls are TRBV5-1 and TRBJ2-7, with a tentative D call TRBD2 (6 bases). V shed 0 bases and J shed 5 bases, with 12 bases lying between them. The CDR3 is 14 amino acids. CDR1 and CDR2 (germline): SGHRS, YFSETQ. CDR3 residues: CASSLASGDDEQYF. The CDR3 nucleotides read TGCGCCAGCAGCTTGGCCTCGGGGGACGACGAGCAGTACTTC.

This sequence joins TRBV5-6 and TRBJ2-7, with D tentatively TRBD1 (5 bases). The CDR3 runs to 17 residues. Germline assignment: CDR1 SGHDT and CDR2 YYEEEE. V lost 1 base and J lost 0, with 17 bases in between. The chain's CDR3 is CASSLRLLQESSYEQYF. The CDR3 region has the DNA TGTGCCAGCAGCTTGAGGTTGTTACAGGAGAGCTCCTACGAGCAGTACTTC.

The chain recombines TRBV18 with TRBJ1-5; D gene ambiguous. Trimming took off 2 bases at V and 0 bases at J, with 5 bases between the two ends. CDR1 is KGHSH, CDR2 LQKENI, per germline. The CDR3 is 14 amino acids. Here the CDR3 reads CASSPGYSNQPQHF. In DNA, the CDR3 is TGTGCCAGCTCACCAGGTTATAGCAATCAGCCCCAGCATTTT.

This chain connects TRBV19 to TRBJ2-5; D is undetermined. Germline lookup yields CDR1 LNHDA and CDR2 SQIVND (reference sequence). The CDR3 has 17 amino acids. V gave up 6 bases and J gave up 0 bases, with 20 bases separating them. The CDR3 nucleotides read TGTGCCAGTAGCCCCTGGCACACCCCGCTGGACCAAGAGACCCAGTACTTC. This gives the protein CASSPWHTPLDQETQYF.

The J gene is TRBJ2-4, the V gene TRBV29-1; tentative D call: TRBD1 (6 bases). Trimming left V 6 bases short and J 6 bases short, with 15 bases between. CDR1 SQVTM and CDR2 ANQGSEA come from the germline V gene. This CDR3 comprises 13 residues. The CDR3 reads CSVGQSVGNIQYF. CDR3 sequence (DNA): TGCAGCGTCGGACAGTCTGTGGGAAACATTCAGTACTTC. Together with reference TRBV29-1 and TRBJ2-4, the CDR3 gives the full variable domain: SAVISQKPSRDICQRGTSLTIQCQVDSQVTMMFWYRQQPGQSLTLIATANQGSEATYESGFVIDKFPISRPNLTFSTLTVSNMSPEDSSIYLCSVGQSVGNIQYFGAGTRLSVL.

The chain has TRBV4-1 and TRBJ2-4, with D tentatively TRBD1 (5 bases). Trimming removed 0 bases from V and 11 bases from J, with 17 bases in between. Germline V gene data show CDR1 as MGHRA and CDR2 as YSYEKL. This CDR3 has 15 amino acids. Written as DNA, the CDR3 is TGCGCCAGCAGCCAAGAGTCGCAGTTTAAAGGGGTTCAGTACTTC. Its protein is CASSQESQFKGVQYF.

The rearrangement uses TRBV5-4 and TRBJ1-2; D is perhaps TRBD1 (5 bases). The CDR3 covers 12 residues. The V end lost 0 bases, the J end lost 6 bases, and 6 bases lay between the germline ends. Germline loops: CDR1 SGHNT, CDR2 YYREEE (reference sequence). CDR3 protein: CASSLGGDGYTF. CDR3 coding DNA: TGTGCCAGCAGCTTGGGAGGGGATGGCTACACCTTC.

The V call is TRBV11-2, the J call TRBJ1-6; perhaps TRBD1 as D (6 bases). The CDR3 spans 16 residues. Germline CDR1 reads SGHAT; CDR2 reads FQNNGV. Trimming cost V 1 base and J 9 bases, with 16 bases left between them. The CDR3 sequence is CASSLGFRGFSSPLHF. CDR3 sequence (DNA): TGTGCCAGCAGCTTAGGATTCAGGGGTTTTAGTTCACCCCTCCACTTT.

This rearrangement joins TRBV30 to TRBJ1-2; D remains unclear. The V end was cut by 1 base, the J end by 7 bases, with 16 bases between. Per germline, CDR1 GTSNPN and CDR2 SVGIG (reference sequence). The length of the CDR3 is 14 residues. CDR3 sequence: CAWSGTLVEAGYTF. The CDR3 coding sequence is TGTGCCTGGAGTGGGACCCTTGTGGAAGCTGGCTACACCTTC. Variable domain in full (rest from reference TRBV30 and TRBJ1-2): SQTIHQWPATLVQPVGSPLSLECTVEGTSNPNLYWYRQAAGRGLQLLFYSVGIGQISSEVPQNLSASRPQDRQFILSSKKLLLSDSGFYLCAWSGTLVEAGYTFGSGTRLTVV.

The chain employs TRBV5-1 and TRBJ1-1, with a weak D call TRBD1 (5 bases). The CDR3 is 16 amino acids. Per germline, CDR1 SGHRS and CDR2 YFSETQ. V lost 4 bases, J lost 0 bases, and 16 bases lay in between. The CDR3 nucleotides read TGCGCCAGCAGCAGGGACGGAATACCTATGAACACTGAAGCTTTCTTT. Residues: CASSRDGIPMNTEAFF.

This clone appeared a few times. The V call is TRBV15, the J call TRBJ1-2; no clear D. Germline V gene lookup returns CDR1 LNHNV and CDR2 YYDKDF (reference sequence). The CDR3 contains 12 residues. V dropped 5 bases and J dropped 4 bases, with 8 bases sitting between them. CDR3 sequence reads: CATSGDIYGYTF. The DNA of the CDR3 is TGTGCCACCAGCGGGGATATCTATGGCTACACCTTC.